Below are 12 T cell receptor beta chains sequenced from a single sample in a study of T cell responses to AZD1222 COVID-19 vaccine. Clones were sequenced by immunoSEQ multiplex PCR, and TCRdb holds only the in-frame ones, with some missing. The table has 120,000 to 150,000 clones, around 90% seen once. Source: peripheral blood, taken 28 days after the second dose of the MenACWY control vaccine. These receptors all come from an adult who received the MenACWY meningococcal vaccine as a control.

This clone came up a few times. The chain joins TRBV19 to TRBJ1-1; 7 nucleotides align to TRBD1. Germline assignment: CDR1 LNHDA and CDR2 SQIVND (reference sequence). V dropped 9 bases and J dropped 5; count of bases not matched to a gene: 9. CDR3 size: 13 residues. The CDR3 sequence: CASWDSPRTEAFF. The CDR3, as DNA: TGTGCCAGCTGGGACAGCCCCCGGACTGAAGCTTTCTTT.

CDR3 DNA sequence: TGTGCCAGCAGCTATGGGGGGAGACAGCAGTTCTTC. Translation gives CASSYGGRQQFF. This chain joins TRBV11-3 and TRBJ2-1, with D possibly TRBD2 on 6 matching bases. The germline gives CDR1 SGHNT, CDR2 YENEEA. This CDR3 has 12 residues. The V end was cut by 4 bases, the J end by 11 bases, with 12 bases between.

The rearrangement joins TRBV24-1 to TRBJ2-5, with D perhaps TRBD1 (5 bases). The V end was cut by 3 bases, the J end by 0 bases, with 7 bases between. CDR3 length equals 14 residues. Looked up from germline, CDR1 is KGHDR and CDR2 is SFDVKD. Here the CDR3 DNA reads TGTGCCACCAGTGATCGACAGAACCAAGAGACCCAGTACTTC. Amino acid sequence: CATSDRQNQETQYF.

The chain has TRBV5-4 and TRBJ2-7; maybe TRBD2 (6 bases). CDR1 SGHNT and CDR2 YYREEE come from the germline V gene (reference sequence). CDR3 length: 14 residues. V was pared by 4 bases and J by 2 bases, with 13 bases between. DNA of the CDR3: TGTGCCAGCAGCCAATCAACTAGCACCTACGAGCAGTACTTC. As protein: CASSQSTSTYEQYF.

The rearrangement links TRBV14 to TRBJ2-3; 7 nucleotides align to TRBD2. Germline V lookup: CDR1 SGHDN, CDR2 FVKESK. With 1 base clipped from V and 1 base from J, the junction kept 5 bases outside the gene matches. CDR3 length: 16 residues. DNA of the CDR3: TGTGCCAGCAGCCAAGGAGGGACTATCGGCACAGATACGCAGTATTTT. This translates into CASSQGGTIGTDTQYF.

This chain links TRBV28 with TRBJ2-7; D perhaps matches TRBD1 (6 bases). The CDR3 spans 15 residues. V lost 2 bases to trimming and J lost 0 bases, with 11 bases between them. Germline assignment: CDR1 MDHEN and CDR2 SYDVKM. In nucleotides, the CDR3 is TGTGCCAGCAGTTTAGGGGGCCCGAGCTCCTACGAGCAGTACTTC. This translates into CASSLGGPSSYEQYF.

This chain connects TRBV27 to TRBJ2-2; 7 nucleotides agree with TRBD1. CDR1 is MNHEY and CDR2 is SMNVEV in the germline V gene (reference sequence). The CDR3 contains 14 residues. Unmatched junction bases numbered 8, after V lost 5 bases and J lost 8 bases. The CDR3 sequence: CASSPTGIAGELFF. The CDR3 DNA sequence: TGTGCCAGCAGTCCGACAGGGATCGCGGGGGAGCTGTTTTTT.

J is TRBJ2-7 and V is TRBV12-3 or TRBV12-4; TRBD2 agrees at 7 bases. The ends lost 3 bases at V and 3 bases at J; junction bases unmatched: 2. CDR3 length: 13 amino acids. CDR3 coding DNA: TGTGCCAGCAGTTTGGCTAGCGGCTACGAGCAGTACTTC. Its translation: CASSLASGYEQYF.

The CDR3 loop is CASSEAMTGNQPQHF. The CDR3 bases are TGTGCCAGCAGTGAAGCTATGACAGGGAATCAGCCCCAGCATTTT. The rearrangement joins TRBV2 to TRBJ1-5; 7 bases agree with TRBD1. This CDR3 region has 15 residues. Germline trimming cut 0 bases from V and 4 bases from J; bases unmatched to any gene: 3. Germline V gene data show CDR1 as SNHLY and CDR2 as FYNNEI.

The V gene is TRBV24-1, the J gene TRBJ2-1; D is perhaps TRBD1 or TRBD2 (5 bases each). The germline V gene has CDR1 KGHDR and CDR2 SFDVKD. This CDR3 contains 15 residues. Deletions cut 9 bases from V and 5 bases from J, with 19 bases between. This chain's CDR3 is CATGTAGNRNNEQFF. CDR3 nucleotide sequence: TGTGCCACCGGGACCGCCGGGAATAGGAACAATGAGCAGTTCTTC.

The chain has TRBV6-2 or TRBV6-3 and TRBJ2-1; TRBD2 matches 10 bases. The germline V gene encodes CDR1 MNHEY and CDR2 SVGEGT. J lost 3 bases, V lost 0 bases, and 11 bases had no gene match. The CDR3 has 19 residues. CDR3 nucleotides: TGTGCCAGCAGTTACTCTGGGGGACTAGCGCTGGGGCGCTACAATGAGCAGTTCTTC. Amino acids: CASSYSGGLALGRYNEQFF.

The chain links TRBV12-3 or TRBV12-4 to TRBJ2-1; D ambiguous. The CDR3 covers 13 residues. The V gene lost 4 bases and the J gene lost 9 bases, with 13 bases spanning the gap. The DNA for the CDR3 is TGTGCCAGCAGTTATGACGGGTACGGTGAGCAGTTCTTC. Protein: CASSYDGYGEQFF.